Below are 14 T cell receptor beta chains sequenced from a single sample in a study of cytomegalovirus exposure and HLA in healthy donors. In the PCR, 60 Vbeta and 13 Jbeta primers were used. The data were produced by immunoSEQ multiplex PCR, yet TCRdb's version contains in-frame clones alone and is incomplete. Of approximately 120,000 clones in the sample, about 69% are singletons; the top ten hold less than 4%. Sequencing was done on a sample of PBMCs. These receptors were collected from a man aged 25 to 45 in good health and CMV-seronegative.

V is TRBV5-6 and J is TRBJ2-3; D is possibly TRBD1 (6 bases). CDR3 size: 13 residues. Germline CDR1 reads SGHDT; CDR2 reads YYEEEE. Trimming shortened V by 4 bases and J by 4 bases, and 10 bases separated the two germline ends. The CDR3: CASSLDSPDTQYF. CDR3 sequence (DNA): TGTGCCAGCAGCCTGGACAGTCCAGATACGCAGTATTTT.

This clone has only a few counts. One end of the junction does not line up with germline, which may come from a read error. The chain recombines TRBV7-7 with TRBJ2-1, with D perhaps TRBD1 (6 bases). Germline CDR1 is SSHAT and CDR2 is FNYEAQ (reference sequence). The CDR3 runs 15 residues. CDR3 in amino acids: CASSSTGSYGDEQFF. The CDR3, as DNA: TGTGCTAGCAGCTCAACAGGGTCTTATGGGGATGAGCAGTTCTTC.

The CDR3 loop is CASSPTNYGYTF. As DNA, the CDR3 is TGTGCCAGCAGCCCTACTAACTATGGCTACACCTTC. The genes are TRBV7-2 and TRBJ1-2, with unresolved D. The CDR3 contains 12 residues. Germline values: CDR1 SGHTA, CDR2 FQGNSA. Trimming left V 5 bases short and J 0 bases short, with 4 bases between.

In its sample, this clone was seen once. The DNA of the CDR3 is TGTGCCAGCAGTAATAGGGAGGTTCCCTACGAGCAGTACTTC. Amino acid sequence: CASSNREVPYEQYF. The rearrangement uses TRBV7-8 and TRBJ2-7, with D possibly being TRBD2 (6 bases). The CDR3 is 14 residues long. V lost 6 bases and J lost 2, with 14 bases in between. Germline CDR1 reads SGHVS; CDR2 reads FQNEAQ.

The V call is TRBV6-4, the J call TRBJ1-1; TRBD1 might be the D (5 bases). The CDR3 extends over 13 amino acids. V was cut by 6 bases and J by 1 base, with 9 bases left in between. Looked up from germline, CDR1 is MRHNA and CDR2 is SNTAGT. The CDR3 loop reads CASSRTGNTEAFF. The CDR3 DNA reads as TGTGCCAGCAGCCGAACAGGGAACACTGAAGCTTTCTTT.

J is TRBJ2-1 and V is TRBV11-1, with TRBD2 matching over 11 bases. Germline CDR1 is SGHAT and CDR2 is FQDESV (reference sequence). This CDR3 has 17 residues. Trimming took 0 bases from V and 7 from J; bases not matched to a gene: 8. CDR3 sequence (DNA): TGTGCCAGCAGCTTAGCGCAACTAGCGGGGGTTAGGAATGAGCAGTTCTTC. It yields the protein CASSLAQLAGVRNEQFF.

This clone was counted a few times. This chain connects TRBV20-1 to TRBJ1-1; D unresolved. CDR1 DFQATT and CDR2 SNEGSKA come from the germline V gene (reference sequence). Deletions cut 5 bases from V and 7 bases from J, with 11 bases between. The CDR3 extends over 11 amino acids. The chain's CDR3 is CSASRVNEAFF. The CDR3 nucleotides read TGCAGTGCTTCCCGAGTGAATGAAGCTTTCTTT.

The chain has TRBV28 and TRBJ2-2, with TRBD1 identical over 8 bases. V shed 5 bases and J 0 bases; nucleotides not matched to a gene: 2. Germline CDR1 and CDR2: MDHEN and SYDVKM. CDR3 size: 15 residues. DNA of the CDR3: TGTGCCAGCAGTGGGGGACAGGCGAACACCGGGGAGCTGTTTTTT. Encoded protein: CASSGGQANTGELFF.

The genes are TRBV5-6 and TRBJ2-3; 7 bases align to TRBD2. Trimming cost V 3 bases and J 0 bases; bases outside gene matches: 10. The CDR3 has 17 amino acids. CDR1 and CDR2 (germline): SGHDT, YYEEEE. In DNA form, the CDR3 reads TGTGCCAGCAGCTCCGAGGGGCTAGCGGATAGCACAGATACGCAGTATTTT. Its translation: CASSSEGLADSTDTQYF.

This sequence joins TRBV7-3 and TRBJ2-3; 11 bases agree with TRBD2. This CDR3 is 15 amino acids long. Germline CDR1 SGHTA, CDR2 FQGTGA. V gave up 4 bases and J gave up 7 bases; unmatched junction bases: 7. The CDR3 nucleotides are TGTGCCAGCAGCTCCAGTAGCGGGGGGGGCTATACGCAGTATTTT. Translation: CASSSSSGGGYTQYF.

The chain has TRBV27 and TRBJ2-1; TRBD2 agrees at 10 bases. The CDR3 runs to 15 residues. The junction had 7 bases not matched to a gene; V was cut back by 5 bases and J by 6 bases. The germline CDR1 and CDR2 sequences are MNHEY and SMNVEV (reference sequence). The CDR3 spells CASSPASGSRNEQFF. CDR3 bases: TGTGCCAGCAGTCCCGCTAGCGGGAGTCGCAATGAGCAGTTCTTC.

The chain combines TRBV5-1 with TRBJ2-3, with D possibly TRBD1 on 6 matching bases. The length of the CDR3 is 15 residues. CDR1 and CDR2 (germline): SGHRS, YFSETQ. Trimming took 5 bases from V and 3 from J, leaving 16 bases between them. The CDR3 DNA sequence: TGCGCCAGCAGACCACAGGGTGTGAGGACAGATACGCAGTATTTT. This sequence encodes CASRPQGVRTDTQYF.

This clone was seen more than once but under ten times. This rearrangement joins TRBV7-2 to TRBJ2-5; TRBD2 might be the D (5 bases). Germline lookup yields CDR1 SGHTA and CDR2 FQGNSA. The V and J ends lost 0 bases and 0 bases respectively, with 8 bases between them. The CDR3 covers 15 residues. Here the CDR3 DNA reads TGTGCCAGCAGCTTAGCGGGCGGGTACCAAGAGACCCAGTACTTC. It specifies CASSLAGGYQETQYF.

This chain links TRBV4-2 with TRBJ2-1; 10 bases fit TRBD2. V shed 4 bases and J 10 bases; nucleotides not matched to a gene: 16. There are 17 residues in the CDR3. CDR1 and CDR2 from the germline V gene are LGHNA and YNFKEQ. CDR3 loop: CASSPQVTASGRGEQFF. The CDR3 coding sequence is TGTGCCAGCAGCCCACAAGTCACGGCTAGCGGGAGAGGGGAGCAGTTCTTC.